This T cell receptor beta chain stems from a study of T cells in tuberculosis. Notes on the study in general: Active tuberculosis alpha repertoires lay closer to GMM-specific TCRs than controls'. Smaller alpha distances in active tuberculosis partly reflected shorter CDR3-alpha lengths.

The assay was immunoSEQ multiplex PCR, and TCRdb's table has in-frame clones only and misses some. The table records approximately 49,000 clones, around 96% of them present only once. On this clone: Its cognate antigen is unknown.

Time point described: new active TB diagnosis, blood taken before or within 7 days of starting treatment. Each clinical donor contributed on average roughly 90,000 T cells from unsorted cryopreserved PBMC. This CDR3 region has 17 residues. The V gene lost 4 bases and the J gene lost 0 bases, with 16 bases spanning the gap. Germline V gene data show CDR1 as MNHEY and CDR2 as SMNVEV (reference sequence). Sequenced here: PBMCs, sampled at tuberculosis diagnosis. The V gene is TRBV27, the J gene TRBJ2-1; D perhaps matches TRBD2 (5 bases). The clonotype was recovered from an adult with tuberculosis. The DNA of the CDR3 is TGTGCCAGCAGTTCTCGGATTACTAGTTTCTCCTACAATGAGCAGTTCTTC. It translates to CASSSRITSFSYNEQFF.